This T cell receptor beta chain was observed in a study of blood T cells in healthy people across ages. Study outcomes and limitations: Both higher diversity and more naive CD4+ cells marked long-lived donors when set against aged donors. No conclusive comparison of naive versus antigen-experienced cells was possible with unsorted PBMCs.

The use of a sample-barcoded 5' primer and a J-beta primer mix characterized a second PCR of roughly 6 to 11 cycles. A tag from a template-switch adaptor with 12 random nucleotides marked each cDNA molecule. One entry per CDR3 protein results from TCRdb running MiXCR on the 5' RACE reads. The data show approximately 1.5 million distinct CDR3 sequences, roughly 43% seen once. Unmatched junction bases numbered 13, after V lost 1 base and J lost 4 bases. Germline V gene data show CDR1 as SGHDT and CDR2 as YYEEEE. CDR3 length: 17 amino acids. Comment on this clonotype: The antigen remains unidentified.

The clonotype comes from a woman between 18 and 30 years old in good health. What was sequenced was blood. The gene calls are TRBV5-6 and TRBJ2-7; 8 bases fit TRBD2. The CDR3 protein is CASSLNRRAGGLYEQYF. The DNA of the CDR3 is TGTGCCAGCAGCTTGAATAGGAGGGCGGGAGGATTATACGAGCAGTACTTC.